This TCR beta chain appears in the sequencing data of a study of T cell repertoires in cytomegalovirus infection. Study-wide context: Both a matching HLA type and CMV infection were indicated by public TCR beta signatures.

The CDR3 consists of 12 residues. General study points: In two of eight donors, the top clonotype was HLA-C-restricted CMV-specific. Of the TCR beta families, the public ones yielded a cumulative frequency that identified carriers of CMV plus the relevant HLA.

Concerning this clonotype itself: The antigen remains undetermined.

Via MiXCR, TCRdb re-called the reads, giving one row per CDR3 protein. The sample carries approximately 910,000 distinct CDR3 sequences, 30% to 40% recorded once. V gene TRBV12-3 or TRBV12-4 combines with J gene TRBJ1-1, with 9 bases identical to TRBD1. Here the sequenced sample was cultured CD8+ T cells from PBMCs, taken from culture after CMV antigen stimulation. The sequence was obtained from a human donor in good health (CMV status not recorded). Some clones in this sample may be carry-over from other donors' samples. CDR3 nucleotide sequence: TGTGGTGCGGGACAGGGAAGGACTGAAGCTTTCTTT. This translates into CGAGQGRTEAFF.